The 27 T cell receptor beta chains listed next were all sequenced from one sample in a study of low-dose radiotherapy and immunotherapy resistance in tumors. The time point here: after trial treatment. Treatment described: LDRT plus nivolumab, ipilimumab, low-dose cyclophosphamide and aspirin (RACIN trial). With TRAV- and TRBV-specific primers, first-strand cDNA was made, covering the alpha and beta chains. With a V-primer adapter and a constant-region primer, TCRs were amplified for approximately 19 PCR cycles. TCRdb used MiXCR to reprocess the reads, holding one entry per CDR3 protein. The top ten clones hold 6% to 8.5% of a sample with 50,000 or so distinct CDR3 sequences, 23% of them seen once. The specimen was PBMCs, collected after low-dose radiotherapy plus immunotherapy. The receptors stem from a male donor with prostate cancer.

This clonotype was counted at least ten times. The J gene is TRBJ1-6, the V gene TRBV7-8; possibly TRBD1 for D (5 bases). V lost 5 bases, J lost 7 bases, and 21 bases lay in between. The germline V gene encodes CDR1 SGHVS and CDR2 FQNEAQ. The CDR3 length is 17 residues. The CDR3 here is CASSLAGGARDNSPLHF. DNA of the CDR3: TGTGCCAGCAGCCTCGCGGGCGGCGCCAGGGACAATTCACCCCTCCACTTT.

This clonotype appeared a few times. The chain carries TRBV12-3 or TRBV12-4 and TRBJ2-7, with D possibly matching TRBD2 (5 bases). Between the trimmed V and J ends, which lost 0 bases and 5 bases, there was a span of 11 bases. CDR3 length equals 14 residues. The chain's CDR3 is CASSLARAGDEQYF. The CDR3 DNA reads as TGTGCCAGCAGTTTAGCACGGGCCGGGGACGAGCAGTACTTC.

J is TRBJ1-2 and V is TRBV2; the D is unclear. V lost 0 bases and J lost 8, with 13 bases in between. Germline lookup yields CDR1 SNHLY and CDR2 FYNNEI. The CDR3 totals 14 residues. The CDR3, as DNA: TGTGCCAGCAGTGAAGCGCTTAAGGTTGTCGGCTACACCTTC. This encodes CASSEALKVVGYTF.

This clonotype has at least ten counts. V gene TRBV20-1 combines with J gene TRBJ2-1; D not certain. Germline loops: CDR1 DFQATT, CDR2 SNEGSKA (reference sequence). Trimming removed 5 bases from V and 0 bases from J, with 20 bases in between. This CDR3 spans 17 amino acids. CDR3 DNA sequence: TGCAGTGCTGCATACCGACCTCTAGGAAGCTCCTACAATGAGCAGTTCTTC. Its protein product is CSAAYRPLGSSYNEQFF.

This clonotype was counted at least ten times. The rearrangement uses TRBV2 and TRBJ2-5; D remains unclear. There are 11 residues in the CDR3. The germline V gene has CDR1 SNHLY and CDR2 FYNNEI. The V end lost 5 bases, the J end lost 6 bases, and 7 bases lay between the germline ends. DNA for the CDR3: TGTGCCAGCAGTTCTGAACAGACCCAGTACTTC. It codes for CASSSEQTQYF.

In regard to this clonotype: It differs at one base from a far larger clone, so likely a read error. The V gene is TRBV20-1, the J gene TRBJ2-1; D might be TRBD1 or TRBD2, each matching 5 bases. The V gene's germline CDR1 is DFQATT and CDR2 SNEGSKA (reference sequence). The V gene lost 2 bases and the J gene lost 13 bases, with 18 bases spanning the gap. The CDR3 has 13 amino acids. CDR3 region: CSARWGNEETQFF. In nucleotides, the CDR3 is TGCAGTGCTAGATGGGGGAATGAAGAGACCCAGTTCTTC.

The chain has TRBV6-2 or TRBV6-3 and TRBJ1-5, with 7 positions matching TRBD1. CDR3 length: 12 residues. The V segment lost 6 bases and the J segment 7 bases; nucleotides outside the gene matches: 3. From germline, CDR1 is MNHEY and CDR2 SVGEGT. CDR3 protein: CASRGGEQPQHF. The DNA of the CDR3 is TGTGCCAGCAGAGGGGGCGAGCAGCCCCAGCATTTT.

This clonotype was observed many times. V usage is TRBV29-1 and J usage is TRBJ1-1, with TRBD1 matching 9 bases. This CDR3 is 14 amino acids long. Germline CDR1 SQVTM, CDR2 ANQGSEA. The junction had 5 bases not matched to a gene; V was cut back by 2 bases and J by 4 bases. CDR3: CSVESGQGTTEAFF. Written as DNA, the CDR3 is TGCAGCGTTGAATCGGGACAGGGAACCACTGAAGCTTTCTTT.

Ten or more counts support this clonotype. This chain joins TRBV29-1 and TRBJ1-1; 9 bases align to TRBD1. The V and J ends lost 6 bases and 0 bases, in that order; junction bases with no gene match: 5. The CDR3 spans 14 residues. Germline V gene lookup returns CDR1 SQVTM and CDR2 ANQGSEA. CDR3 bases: TGCAGCGTCACCGGGACAGGGATGAACACTGAAGCTTTCTTT. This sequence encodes CSVTGTGMNTEAFF.

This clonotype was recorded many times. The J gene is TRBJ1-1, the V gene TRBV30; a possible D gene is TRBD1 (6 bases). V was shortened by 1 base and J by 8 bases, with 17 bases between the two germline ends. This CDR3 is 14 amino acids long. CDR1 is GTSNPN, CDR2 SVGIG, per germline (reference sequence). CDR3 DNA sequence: TGTGCCTGGAGTGAGGGGGTTCGAGGGGTCGAAGCTTTCTTT. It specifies CAWSEGVRGVEAFF.

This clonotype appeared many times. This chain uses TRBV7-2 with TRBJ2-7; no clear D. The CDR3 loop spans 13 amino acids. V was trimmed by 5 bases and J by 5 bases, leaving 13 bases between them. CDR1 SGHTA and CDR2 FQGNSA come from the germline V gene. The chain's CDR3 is CASSPLNRNEQYF. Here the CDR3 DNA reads TGTGCCAGCAGCCCCCTTAACAGAAACGAGCAGTACTTC.

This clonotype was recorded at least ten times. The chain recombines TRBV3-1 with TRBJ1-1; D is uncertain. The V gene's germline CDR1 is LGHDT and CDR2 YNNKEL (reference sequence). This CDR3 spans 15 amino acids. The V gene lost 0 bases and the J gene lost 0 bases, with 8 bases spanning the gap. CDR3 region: CASSQEPSMNTEAFF. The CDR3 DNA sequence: TGTGCCAGCAGCCAAGAGCCATCCATGAACACTGAAGCTTTCTTT.

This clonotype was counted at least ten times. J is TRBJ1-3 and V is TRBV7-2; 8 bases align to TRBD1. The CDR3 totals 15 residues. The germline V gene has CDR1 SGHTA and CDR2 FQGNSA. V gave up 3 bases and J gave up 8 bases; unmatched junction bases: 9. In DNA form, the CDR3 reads TGTGCCAGCAGCTTCGACAGGGGATCGTCGGACACCATATATTTT. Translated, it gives CASSFDRGSSDTIYF.

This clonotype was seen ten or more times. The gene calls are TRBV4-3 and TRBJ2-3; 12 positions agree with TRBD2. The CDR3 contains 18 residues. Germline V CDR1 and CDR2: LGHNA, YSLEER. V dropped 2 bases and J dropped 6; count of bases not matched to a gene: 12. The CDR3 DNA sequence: TGCGCCAGCAGCCAAAGTTCCTATCTAGCGGGGGGGCGGGATACGCAGTATTTT. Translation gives CASSQSSYLAGGRDTQYF.

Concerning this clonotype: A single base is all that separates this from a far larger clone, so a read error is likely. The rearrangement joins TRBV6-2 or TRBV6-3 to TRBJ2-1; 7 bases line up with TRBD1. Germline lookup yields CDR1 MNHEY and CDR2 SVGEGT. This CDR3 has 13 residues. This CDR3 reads CASRQGAYDEQFF. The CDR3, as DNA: TGTGCCAGCCGACAGGGAGCCTACGATGAGCAGTTCTTC.

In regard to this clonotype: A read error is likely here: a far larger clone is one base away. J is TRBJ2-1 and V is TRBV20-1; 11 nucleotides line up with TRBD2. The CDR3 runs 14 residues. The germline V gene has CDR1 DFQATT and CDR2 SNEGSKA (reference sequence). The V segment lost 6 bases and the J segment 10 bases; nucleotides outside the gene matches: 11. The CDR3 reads CSAAPSGRYHEQFF. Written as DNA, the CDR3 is TGCAGTGCAGCCCCTAGCGGGAGGTACCACGAGCAGTTCTTC.

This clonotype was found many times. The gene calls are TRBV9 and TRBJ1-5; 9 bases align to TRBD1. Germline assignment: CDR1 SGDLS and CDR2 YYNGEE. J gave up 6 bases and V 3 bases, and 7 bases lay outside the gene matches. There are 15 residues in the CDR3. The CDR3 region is CASSGGQGIGQPQHF. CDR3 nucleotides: TGTGCCAGCAGCGGGGGACAGGGTATTGGTCAGCCCCAGCATTTT.

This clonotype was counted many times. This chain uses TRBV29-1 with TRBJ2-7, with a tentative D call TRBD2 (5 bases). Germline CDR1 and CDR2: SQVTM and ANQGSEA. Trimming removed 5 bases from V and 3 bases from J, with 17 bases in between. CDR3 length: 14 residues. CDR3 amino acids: CSVWSGEYSYEQYF. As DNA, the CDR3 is TGCAGCGTTTGGTCTGGGGAGTACAGCTACGAGCAGTACTTC.

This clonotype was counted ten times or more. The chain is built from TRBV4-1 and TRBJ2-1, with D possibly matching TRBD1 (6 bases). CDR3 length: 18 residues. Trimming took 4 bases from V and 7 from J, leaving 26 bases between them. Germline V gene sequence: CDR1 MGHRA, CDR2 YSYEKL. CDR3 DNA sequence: TGCGCCAGCAGCCGAATTGTAAGGCAACCGGGACAAGCGAATGAGCAGTTCTTC. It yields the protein CASSRIVRQPGQANEQFF.

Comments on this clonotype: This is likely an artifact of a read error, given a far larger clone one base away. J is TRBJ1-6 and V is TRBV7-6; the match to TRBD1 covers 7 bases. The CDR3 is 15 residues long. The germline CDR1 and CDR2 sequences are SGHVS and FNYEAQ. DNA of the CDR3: TGTGCCAGCAGCGTCCGGGACAGTCCTAATTCACCCCTCCGCTTT. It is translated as CASSVRDSPNSPLRF.

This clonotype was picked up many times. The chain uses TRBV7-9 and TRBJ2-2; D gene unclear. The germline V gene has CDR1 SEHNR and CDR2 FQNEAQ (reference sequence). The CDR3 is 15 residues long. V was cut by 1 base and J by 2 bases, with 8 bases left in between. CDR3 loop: CASSLGFSNTGELFF. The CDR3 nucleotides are TGTGCCAGCAGCTTAGGTTTCTCTAACACCGGGGAGCTGTTTTTT.

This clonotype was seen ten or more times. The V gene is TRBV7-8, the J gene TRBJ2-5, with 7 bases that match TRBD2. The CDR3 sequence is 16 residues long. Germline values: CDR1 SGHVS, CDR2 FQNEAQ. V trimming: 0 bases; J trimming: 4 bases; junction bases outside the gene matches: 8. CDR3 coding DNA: TGTGCCAGCAGCTTAGCGCGAGGGGAGGGCCCAGAGACCCAGTACTTC. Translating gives CASSLARGEGPETQYF.

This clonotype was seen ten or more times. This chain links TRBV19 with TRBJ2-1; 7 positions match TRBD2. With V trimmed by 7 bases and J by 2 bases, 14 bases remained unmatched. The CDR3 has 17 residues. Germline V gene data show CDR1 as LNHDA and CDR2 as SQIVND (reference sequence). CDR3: CASTQVFREDAYNEQFF. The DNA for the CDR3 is TGTGCCAGTACCCAGGTTTTCCGGGAGGACGCCTACAATGAGCAGTTCTTC.

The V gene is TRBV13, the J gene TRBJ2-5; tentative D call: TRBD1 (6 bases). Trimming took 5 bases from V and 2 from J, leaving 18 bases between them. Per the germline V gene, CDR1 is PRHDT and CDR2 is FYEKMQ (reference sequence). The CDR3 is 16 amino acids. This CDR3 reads CASSLEETGRQETQYF. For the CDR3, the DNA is TGTGCCAGCAGCCTCGAGGAGACAGGAAGACAAGAGACCCAGTACTTC.

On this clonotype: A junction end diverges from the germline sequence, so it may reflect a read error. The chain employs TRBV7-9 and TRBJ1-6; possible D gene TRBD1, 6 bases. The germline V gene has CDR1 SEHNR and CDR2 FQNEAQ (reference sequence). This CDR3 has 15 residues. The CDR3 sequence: CASSSDSRLNSPLHF. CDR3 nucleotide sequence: TGTGCCAGCAGCTCGGACAGTAGGCTAAATTCGCCCCTCCACTTT. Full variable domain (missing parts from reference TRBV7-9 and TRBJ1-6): DTGVSQNPRHKITKRGQNVTFRCDPISEHNRLYWYRQTLGQGPEFLTYFQNEAQLEKSRLLSDRFSAERPKGSFSTLEIQRTEQGDSAMYLCASSSDSRLNSPLHFGNGTRLTVT.

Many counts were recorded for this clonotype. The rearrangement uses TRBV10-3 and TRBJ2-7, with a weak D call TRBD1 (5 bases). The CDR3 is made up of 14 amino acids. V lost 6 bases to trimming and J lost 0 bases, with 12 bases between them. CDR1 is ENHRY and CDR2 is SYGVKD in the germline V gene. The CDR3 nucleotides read TGTGCCATCAGCTGGACAAAGAGCTCCTACGAGCAGTACTTC. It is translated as CAISWTKSSYEQYF.

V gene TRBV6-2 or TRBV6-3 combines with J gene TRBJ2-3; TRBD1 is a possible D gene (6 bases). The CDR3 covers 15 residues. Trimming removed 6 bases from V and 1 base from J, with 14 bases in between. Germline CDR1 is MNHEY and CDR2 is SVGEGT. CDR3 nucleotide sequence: TGTGCCAGCAGACCCTACGAGGGGGGCACAGATACGCAGTATTTT. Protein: CASRPYEGGTDTQYF.